These 24 T cell receptor beta chains share one sample of origin, sequenced in a study of blood T cell repertoires in COVID-19 (dated by TCRdb to about 2020). Libraries were built with the immunoSEQ multiplex PCR assay. As stored in TCRdb, this immuneACCESS dataset retains in-frame rearrangements with V and J assigned. A fraction of the clones does not appear; measured against another copy, unresolved V genes explain less than half of the discrepancy, and the remainder lacks a known reason. Across this sample there are over 300,000 clones, with 70% to 90% seen only once. The ten largest make up roughly 2% of the sample. The sequenced sample was PBMCs or T cells enriched from blood (not recorded which). These receptors were obtained from a man between 25 and 39 years old who had recovered from COVID-19.

The CDR3, as DNA: TGTGCCAGCAGTCACCTCAGGGGTTATTCAGATACGCAGTATTTT. Amino acids: CASSHLRGYSDTQYF. V gene TRBV28 combines with J gene TRBJ2-3, with a tentative D call TRBD1 (6 bases). The CDR3 spans 15 residues. V lost 5 bases, J lost 4 bases, and 16 bases lay in between. Germline CDR1 and CDR2: MDHEN and SYDVKM.

The rearrangement joins TRBV30 to TRBJ1-3; TRBD1 matches 8 bases. V shed 2 bases, J shed 4 bases, and the junction held 4 bases outside the gene matches. There are 14 residues in the CDR3. Germline CDR1 and CDR2: GTSNPN and SVGIG (reference sequence). The CDR3 sequence: CAWSFWTGGNTIYF. The CDR3 DNA follows: TGTGCCTGGAGTTTTTGGACAGGGGGAAACACCATATATTTT.

The rearrangement links TRBV3-1 (or the pseudogene TRBV3-2) to TRBJ1-3; TRBD1 matches at 7 bases. Germline V gives CDR1 LGHDT, CDR2 YNNKEL (reference sequence). CDR3 length equals 15 residues. The V segment lost 4 bases and the J segment 4 bases; nucleotides outside the gene matches: 7. The CDR3 nucleotides are TGTGCCAGCAGCCCAGATACAGGGGTAGGAAACACCATATATTTT. Protein: CASSPDTGVGNTIYF.

This clone occurred once. The J gene is TRBJ2-1, the V gene TRBV6-1; 11 bases agree with TRBD2. J lost 7 bases, V lost 2 bases, and 13 bases had no gene match. The CDR3 loop spans 18 amino acids. Per germline, CDR1 MNHNS and CDR2 SASEGT. The CDR3 sequence: CASSEFLLAGAAGNEQFF. In DNA, the CDR3 is TGTGCCAGCAGTGAATTTCTACTAGCGGGGGCCGCCGGGAATGAGCAGTTCTTC.

The chain couples TRBV11-2 to TRBJ2-5; no definite D call. The CDR3 covers 14 residues. Germline V gene data show CDR1 as SGHAT and CDR2 as FQNNGV. The V and J ends lost 3 bases and 7 bases respectively, with 15 bases between them. The CDR3 nucleotides are TGTGCCAGCAGCTTGATTCCAGCGATGGGGACCCAGTACTTC. Its protein is CASSLIPAMGTQYF.

The V call is TRBV9, the J call TRBJ1-4; D is unclear. V was pared by 0 bases and J by 5 bases, with 11 bases between. The CDR3 spans 15 residues. Looked up from germline, CDR1 is SGDLS and CDR2 is YYNGEE. CDR3 region: CASSVEARPNEKLFF. For the CDR3, the DNA is TGTGCCAGCAGCGTAGAGGCCAGGCCCAATGAAAAACTGTTTTTT.

The chain employs TRBV18 and TRBJ2-1; 8 bases fit TRBD2. With 5 bases clipped from V and 7 bases from J, the junction kept 7 bases outside the gene matches. This CDR3 region has 14 residues. Germline V CDR1 and CDR2: KGHSH, LQKENI. The CDR3 sequence is CASSSTGGDNEQFF. CDR3 bases: TGTGCCAGCTCATCCACGGGAGGGGATAATGAGCAGTTCTTC.

The chain recombines TRBV5-5 with TRBJ1-6, with D uncertain. The CDR3 is made up of 15 amino acids. Trimming took 0 bases from V and 6 from J, leaving 10 bases between them. Germline CDR1 reads SGHKS; CDR2 reads YYEKEE (reference sequence). As DNA, the CDR3 is TGTGCCAGCAGCTTGGTAGTTCCTGTTAATTCACCCCTCCACTTT. This gives the protein CASSLVVPVNSPLHF.

This clone occurred once. The chain recombines TRBV27 with TRBJ2-1; tentatively, D is TRBD1 (6 bases). The CDR3 is 16 amino acids. Per the germline V gene, CDR1 is MNHEY and CDR2 is SMNVEV (reference sequence). V was clipped by 8 bases and J by 3 bases, with 20 bases between them. The CDR3, as DNA: TGTGCCAGCCTTCGATTCGGGGCAGGGGACTACAATGAGCAGTTCTTC. Amino acids: CASLRFGAGDYNEQFF.

The chain joins TRBV6-2 or TRBV6-3 to TRBJ1-5; 8 bases are a match to TRBD1. CDR1 MNHEY and CDR2 SVGEGT come from the germline V gene. The CDR3 contains 14 residues. The V gene end was trimmed by 2 bases and the J gene end by 5 bases; junction bases not matched to a gene: 2. The CDR3 region is CASSYDRGYQPQHF. For the CDR3, the DNA is TGTGCCAGCAGTTACGACAGGGGCTATCAGCCCCAGCATTTT.

This chain uses TRBV10-3 with TRBJ2-7, with D hard to call. Germline loops: CDR1 ENHRY, CDR2 SYGVKD. V was clipped by 2 bases and J by 2 bases, with 7 bases between them. The CDR3 length is 13 residues. This CDR3 reads CAISEGGPYEQYF. As DNA, the CDR3 is TGTGCCATCAGTGAGGGTGGCCCCTACGAGCAGTACTTC.

This chain connects TRBV7-2 to TRBJ1-2; 8 nucleotides line up with TRBD1. CDR3 length equals 15 residues. The germline gives CDR1 SGHTA, CDR2 FQGNSA. Trimming took 0 bases from V and 4 from J; bases not matched to a gene: 4. This chain's CDR3 is CASSLAQGARYGYTF. In DNA, the CDR3 is TGTGCCAGCAGCTTAGCTCAGGGGGCACGCTATGGCTACACCTTC.

Note on this clone: The sample has other DNA sequences that encode this CDR3 too. The chain joins TRBV2 to TRBJ1-2, with D maybe TRBD1 (5 bases). V was cut by 6 bases and J by 0 bases, with 8 bases left in between. Germline CDR1 SNHLY, CDR2 FYNNEI. The CDR3 runs to 13 residues. CDR3 sequence reads: CASSSGPNYGYTF. The CDR3, as DNA: TGTGCCAGCAGCTCAGGGCCTAACTATGGCTACACCTTC.

The chain joins TRBV9 to TRBJ1-2; weak D call: TRBD1 (5 bases). The germline V gene encodes CDR1 SGDLS and CDR2 YYNGEE. V lost 4 bases, J lost 1 base, and 11 bases lay in between. CDR3 length equals 14 residues. CDR3 DNA: TGTGCCAGCAGCACTGGGGGGGTTAACTATGGCTACACCTTC. Its protein is CASSTGGVNYGYTF.

This rearrangement joins TRBV24-1 to TRBJ1-4, with D unclear. Trimming stripped 3 bases from V and 4 bases from J, with 5 bases between. Germline V CDR1 and CDR2: KGHDR, SFDVKD. This CDR3 has 13 amino acids. Written as DNA, the CDR3 is TGTGCCACCAGTGATACAGTTAATGAAAAACTGTTTTTT. Its translation: CATSDTVNEKLFF.

The V gene is TRBV5-1, the J gene TRBJ2-7, with D tentatively TRBD1 (6 bases). With 4 bases removed from V and 2 bases from J, the gap between germline ends came to 16 bases. This CDR3 region has 15 residues. Germline V gene data show CDR1 as SGHRS and CDR2 as YFSETQ. CDR3 nucleotide sequence: TGCGCCAGCAGCGCCTCTCAGGGGAGAACCTACGAGCAGTACTTC. Protein product: CASSASQGRTYEQYF.

This sequence joins TRBV6-1 and TRBJ1-5; D is unresolved. V was pared by 2 bases and J by 6 bases, with 8 bases between. CDR3 size: 13 residues. Germline assignment: CDR1 MNHNS and CDR2 SASEGT. CDR3 nucleotide sequence: TGTGCCAGCAGTGAACTGTTCGGTCAGCCCCAGCATTTT. It yields the protein CASSELFGQPQHF.

The genes are TRBV5-1 and TRBJ1-2, with TRBD1 matching over 9 bases. This CDR3 is built from 16 residues. Germline CDR1 and CDR2: SGHRS and YFSETQ. The ends lost 0 bases at V and 0 bases at J; junction bases unmatched: 3. DNA for the CDR3: TGCGCCAGCAGCTTGGTAGGGACAGGGCCTAACTATGGCTACACCTTC. This translates into CASSLVGTGPNYGYTF.

The V and J genes are TRBV4-2 and TRBJ2-7; tentative D call: TRBD2 (6 bases). V was shortened by 7 bases and J by 0 bases, with 16 bases between the two germline ends. The CDR3 loop spans 15 amino acids. Germline CDR1 and CDR2: LGHNA and YNFKEQ. The CDR3 sequence is CASTLAVTSSYEQYF. CDR3 nucleotides: TGTGCCAGCACACTAGCAGTAACGAGCTCCTACGAGCAGTACTTC.

V usage is TRBV5-1 and J usage is TRBJ1-1, with 11 positions matching TRBD1. CDR1 is SGHRS and CDR2 is YFSETQ in the germline V gene. The CDR3 totals 15 residues. With V trimmed by 2 bases and J by 4 bases, 4 bases remained unmatched. CDR3 sequence: CASSFSGTGGTEAFF. The CDR3 bases are TGCGCCAGCAGCTTTTCTGGGACAGGGGGCACTGAAGCTTTCTTT. Together with reference TRBV5-1 and TRBJ1-1, the CDR3 gives the full variable domain: KAGVTQTPRYLIKTRGQQVTLSCSPISGHRSVSWYQQTPGQGLQFLFEYFSETQRNKGNFPGRFSGRQFSNSRSEMNVSTLELGDSALYLCASSFSGTGGTEAFFGQGTRLTVV.

This chain uses TRBV12-3 or TRBV12-4 with TRBJ1-1; D is perhaps TRBD1 (5 bases). The length of the CDR3 is 12 residues. The V end lost 1 base, the J end lost 11 bases, and 11 bases lay between the germline ends. The CDR3 region is CASSLVRASAFF. CDR3 nucleotides: TGTGCCAGCAGTTTAGTCAGGGCTTCGGCTTTCTTT.

The V call is TRBV5-1, the J call TRBJ2-1, with D possibly matching TRBD2 (5 bases). This CDR3 region has 15 residues. Looked up from germline, CDR1 is SGHRS and CDR2 is YFSETQ. With 7 bases removed from V and 3 bases from J, the gap between germline ends came to 17 bases. CDR3 residues: CASRLSGWVYNEQFF. The CDR3 DNA is TGCGCCAGCCGCCTCTCGGGGTGGGTCTACAATGAGCAGTTCTTC.

This clone was observed a handful of times. This chain links TRBV6-5 with TRBJ1-2, with TRBD1 matching over 8 bases. This CDR3 has 16 amino acids. Germline CDR1 and CDR2: MNHEY and SVGAGI. With 0 bases clipped from V and 4 bases from J, the junction kept 7 bases outside the gene matches. The CDR3 region has the DNA TGTGCCAGCAGTTACTCGAGCAGGGGGCAGATCTATGGCTACACCTTC. Its translation is CASSYSSRGQIYGYTF.

This clone was detected only a few times. The chain links TRBV4-2 to TRBJ2-3; D gene uncertain. This CDR3 contains 15 residues. V dropped 4 bases and J dropped 3 bases, with 14 bases sitting between them. In germline, CDR1 is LGHNA, CDR2 YNFKEQ. CDR3 in DNA: TGTGCCAGCAGCCCGAAAGAACGCGATACAGATACGCAGTATTTT. The encoded protein is CASSPKERDTDTQYF.